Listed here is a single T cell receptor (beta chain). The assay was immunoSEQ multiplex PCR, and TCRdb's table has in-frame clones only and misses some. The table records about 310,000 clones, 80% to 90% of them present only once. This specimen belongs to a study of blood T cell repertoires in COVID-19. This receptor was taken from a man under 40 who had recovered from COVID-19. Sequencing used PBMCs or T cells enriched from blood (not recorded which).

In DNA form, the CDR3 reads TGTGCCAGCAGCTTGGCTGGCAACTATGGCTACACCTTC. It yields the protein CASSLAGNYGYTF. The chain has TRBV5-6 and TRBJ1-2; no clear D gene. Looked up from germline, CDR1 is SGHDT and CDR2 is YYEEEE. CDR3 length: 13 residues. V lost 0 bases and J 2 bases, leaving 5 bases between the germline ends.